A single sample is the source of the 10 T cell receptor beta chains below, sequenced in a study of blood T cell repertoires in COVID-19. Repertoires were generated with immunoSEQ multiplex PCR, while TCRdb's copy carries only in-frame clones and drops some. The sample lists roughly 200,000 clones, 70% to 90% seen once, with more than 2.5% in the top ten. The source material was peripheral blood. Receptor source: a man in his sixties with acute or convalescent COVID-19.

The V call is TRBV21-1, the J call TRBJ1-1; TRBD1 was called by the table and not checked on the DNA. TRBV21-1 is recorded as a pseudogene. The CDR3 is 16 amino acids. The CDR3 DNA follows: TGTGCCAGCAGCCCTTGGACAGGGGGTGTGAACACTGAAGCTTTCTTT. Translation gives CASSPWTGGVNTEAFF.

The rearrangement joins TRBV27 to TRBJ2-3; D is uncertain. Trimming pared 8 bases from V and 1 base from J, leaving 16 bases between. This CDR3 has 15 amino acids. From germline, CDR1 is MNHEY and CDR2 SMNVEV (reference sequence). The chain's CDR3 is CASRLVLGRTDTQYF. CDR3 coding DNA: TGTGCCAGCCGACTCGTTTTAGGCCGCACAGATACGCAGTATTTT.

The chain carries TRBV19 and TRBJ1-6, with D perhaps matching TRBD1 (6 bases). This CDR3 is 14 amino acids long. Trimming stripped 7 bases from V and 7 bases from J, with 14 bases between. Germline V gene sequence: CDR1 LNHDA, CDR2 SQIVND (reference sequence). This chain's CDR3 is CASTPRGYNSPLHF. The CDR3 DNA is TGTGCCAGTACCCCGAGGGGGTACAATTCACCCCTCCACTTT.

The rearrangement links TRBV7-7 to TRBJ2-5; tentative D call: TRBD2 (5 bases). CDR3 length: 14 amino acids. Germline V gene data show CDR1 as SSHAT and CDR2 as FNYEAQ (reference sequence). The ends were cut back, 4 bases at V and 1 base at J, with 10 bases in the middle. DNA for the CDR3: TGTGCCAGCAGCTCCGGACTGGGCCAAGAGACCCAGTACTTC. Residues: CASSSGLGQETQYF.

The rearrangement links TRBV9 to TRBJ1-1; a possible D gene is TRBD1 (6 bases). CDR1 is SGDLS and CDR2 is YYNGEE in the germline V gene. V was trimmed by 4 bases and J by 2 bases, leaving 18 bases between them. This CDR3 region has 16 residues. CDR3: CASSPHAPQGNTEAFF. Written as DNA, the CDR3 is TGTGCCAGCAGCCCCCATGCTCCACAGGGAAACACTGAAGCTTTCTTT.

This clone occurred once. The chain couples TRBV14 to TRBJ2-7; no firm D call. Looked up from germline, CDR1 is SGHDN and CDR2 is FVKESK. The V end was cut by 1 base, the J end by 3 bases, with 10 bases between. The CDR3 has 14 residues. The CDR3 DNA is TGTGCCAGCAGCCAAGGAGGTCTCTACTACGAGCAGTACTTC. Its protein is CASSQGGLYYEQYF.

The CDR3 is CASSLIVGGDGYTF. As DNA, the CDR3 is TGTGCCAGCAGCTTAATTGTAGGGGGCGATGGCTACACCTTC. This rearrangement joins TRBV7-8 to TRBJ1-2; 7 nucleotides line up with TRBD1. The CDR3 spans 14 residues. Germline CDR1 reads SGHVS; CDR2 reads FQNEAQ. The junction had 6 bases not matched to a gene; V was cut back by 2 bases and J by 6 bases.

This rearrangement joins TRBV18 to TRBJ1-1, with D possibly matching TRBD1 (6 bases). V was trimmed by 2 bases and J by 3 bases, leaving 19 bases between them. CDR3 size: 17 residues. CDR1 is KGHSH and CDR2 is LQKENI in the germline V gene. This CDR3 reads CASSPSLSGAWDTEAFF. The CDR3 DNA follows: TGTGCCAGCTCACCAAGTCTTTCAGGGGCCTGGGACACTGAAGCTTTCTTT.

The CDR3 sequence is CASSTIGGINQPQHF. CDR3 in DNA: TGTGCCAGTAGTACAATAGGGGGTATCAATCAGCCCCAGCATTTT. The chain combines TRBV19 with TRBJ1-5; TRBD1 is a possible D gene (6 bases). This CDR3 has 15 amino acids. Germline CDR1 is LNHDA and CDR2 is SQIVND (reference sequence). V shed 4 bases and J shed 3 bases, with 13 bases lying between them.

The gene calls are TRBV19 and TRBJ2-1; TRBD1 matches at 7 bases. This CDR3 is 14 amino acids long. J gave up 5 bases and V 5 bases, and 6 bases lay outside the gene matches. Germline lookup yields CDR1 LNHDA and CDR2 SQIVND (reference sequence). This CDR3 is CASSLGTVNNEQFF. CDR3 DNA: TGTGCCAGTAGTTTGGGGACAGTCAACAATGAGCAGTTCTTC.